This T cell receptor (beta chain) was retrieved from a study of cytomegalovirus exposure and HLA in healthy donors. CDR1 MGHDK and CDR2 SYGVNS come from the germline V gene. The V segment lost 6 bases and the J segment 5 bases; nucleotides outside the gene matches: 12. The CDR3 has 15 amino acids. Primers: 60 Vbeta forward and 13 Jbeta reverse. Assay: immunoSEQ multiplex PCR; the TCRdb copy retains only in-frame clones and omits some. There are around 180,000 clones in the sample; approximately 80% occur only once, and roughly 5.2% lies in the top ten. This clonotype originated in a man between 18 and 29 years old in good health and CMV-seronegative. The sequenced sample was PBMCs. V is TRBV25-1 and J is TRBJ1-2; 7 nucleotides line up with TRBD1. The CDR3 nucleotides read TGTGCCAGCAGCGACCCCCAGGGGGTTTATTATGGCTACACCTTC. Translation gives CASSDPQGVYYGYTF.